Listed below are T cell receptor beta chains from one sample, sequenced in a study of blood T cell repertoires in COVID-19. The data were produced by immunoSEQ multiplex PCR, yet TCRdb's version contains in-frame clones alone and is incomplete. The table has around 110,000 clones, around 80% seen once. The sequenced sample consisted of peripheral blood. These receptor sequences come from a man aged 70-80 years with active or convalescent COVID-19. Both conserved end residues are part of each CDR3. The D gene is left open where the match is weak. Only some rows state a clone size, as once, few, many or a class for expanded clones.

abundance	d_gene	v_gene	len	j_gene	CDR3nt	CDR3aa
few	-	TRBV28	15	TRBJ2-2	TGTGCCAGCACCCCCCAGGGACTGAACACCGGGGAGCTGTTTTTT	CASTPQGLNTGELFF
-	TRBD1	TRBV27	17	TRBJ2-5	TGTGCCAGCAGCTCCGGGACAGGGGGTATGTCTAAAGAGACCCAGTACTTC	CASSSGTGGMSKETQYF
-	-	TRBV29-1	14	TRBJ1-5	TGCAGCGCCCGGACCCAGGGCGGCAATCAGCCCCAGCATTTT	CSARTQGGNQPQHF
-	-	TRBV5-1	16	TRBJ1-5	TGCGCCAGCAGCTTGGGGGAGGCCGGTGGCAATCAGCCCCAGCATTTT	CASSLGEAGGNQPQHF
-	TRBD1	TRBV15	16	TRBJ1-2	TGTGCCACCAGCAGAGATCCTACAGGGGGCTACTATGGCTACACCTTC	CATSRDPTGGYYGYTF
-	TRBD1	TRBV3-1/TRBV3-2	16	TRBJ1-3	TGTGCCAGCAGCCAAGATTTAGGGACAGGGGATCCCACCATATATTTT	CASSQDLGTGDPTIYF
-	-	TRBV11-3	15	TRBJ2-2	TGTGCCAGCAGCTTGGAGAGGGGGTACACCGGGGAGCTGTTTTTT	CASSLERGYTGELFF
-	-	TRBV19	16	TRBJ2-1	TGTGCCAGTAGCCCAGACGCGGGGAGGACCTACAATGAGCAGTTCTTC	CASSPDAGRTYNEQFF
-	TRBD1	TRBV30	16	TRBJ1-1	TGTGCCTGGAGTGTAAGAAACAGGGGGCTGGACACTGAAGCTTTCTTT	CAWSVRNRGLDTEAFF
-	-	TRBV28	12	TRBJ1-6	TGTGCCAGCAGCCTTTATAATTCACCCCTCCACTTT	CASSLYNSPLHF
-	TRBD1	TRBV18	15	TRBJ1-6	TGTGCCAGCTCAACGGGGACAGGGTCGAATTCACCCCTCCACTTT	CASSTGTGSNSPLHF
once	TRBD2	TRBV18	17	TRBJ2-2	TGTGCCAGCTCACCCCTCCGGGACGGACTAGTCACCGGGGAGCTGTTTTTT	CASSPLRDGLVTGELFF
-	-	TRBV15	13	TRBJ1-6	TGTGCCACCAGGGCCTCCTATAATTCACCCCTCCACTTT	CATRASYNSPLHF
few	TRBD1	TRBV28	14	TRBJ2-7	TGTGCCAGCAGTTCGGGACAGGGGGCGGGCGAGCAGTACTTC	CASSSGQGAGEQYF
-	TRBD1	TRBV2	14	TRBJ1-2	TGTGCCACAGGGAAGGGACAGGGCAACTATGGCTACACCTTC	CATGKGQGNYGYTF
-	-	TRBV27	13	TRBJ2-2	TGTGCCAGCAGTTTGCAGGGGACCGGGGAGCTGTTTTTT	CASSLQGTGELFF
-	TRBD2	TRBV5-8	15	TRBJ2-7	TGTGCCAGCAGCTTGGGACTAGCGGGAGTGATCGAGCAGTACTTC	CASSLGLAGVIEQYF
few	TRBD2	TRBV11-2	18	TRBJ2-7	TGTGCCAGCAGCTTAGTAGCTAGCGGGAGGGCCATCCCCTACGAGCAGTACTTC	CASSLVASGRAIPYEQYF
few	TRBD2	TRBV5-1	14	TRBJ2-1	TGCGCCAGCAGCTTGGACAGCGGGAACAATGAGCAGTTCTTC	CASSLDSGNNEQFF
-	-	TRBV5-6	15	TRBJ2-4	TGTGCCAGCAGCTTGGAATCTGGGGCCGGAAACGTTCAGTACTTC	CASSLESGAGNVQYF
-	-	TRBV7-2	17	TRBJ1-2	TGTGCCAGCAGCCGGTCCCCGGGGGGATCCGTCGGCTATGGCTACACCTTC	CASSRSPGGSVGYGYTF
-	TRBD2	TRBV27	15	TRBJ2-7	TGTGCCAGCAGGGGACTAGCGGGAGATTTCTACGAGCAGTACTTC	CASRGLAGDFYEQYF
-	TRBD2	TRBV6-2/TRBV6-3	15	TRBJ2-2	TGTGCCAGCAGTTACGGCGGGGGGCCGGCCGGGGAGCTGTTTTTT	CASSYGGGPAGELFF
few	TRBD1	TRBV19	15	TRBJ2-1	TGTGCCAGTTCGGGGACAGGTGCCTCCTACAATGAGCAGTTCTTC	CASSGTGASYNEQFF
once	TRBD1	TRBV5-4	15	TRBJ2-7	TGTGCCAGCAGCCGACCGGGACAGGGGACCTACGAGCAGTACTTC	CASSRPGQGTYEQYF
-	-	TRBV6-1	14	TRBJ1-2	TGTGCCAGCAGTGACGGGGGTAAAGAAGGAGGCTACACCTTC	CASSDGGKEGGYTF
-	-	TRBV11-3	15	TRBJ2-7	TGTGCCAGCAGCTTCGCCCGAGCGGCGCCGAGCCAGCAGTACTTC	CASSFARAAPSQQYF
-	TRBD1	TRBV5-4	15	TRBJ2-3	TGTGCCAGCAGGCGGACAGGGAGTGACACAGATACGCAGTATTTT	CASRRTGSDTDTQYF
few	-	TRBV30	14	TRBJ1-1	TGTGCCTGGAGTGTACTAGGGACAAGGGCTGAAGCTTTCTTT	CAWSVLGTRAEAFF
-	TRBD2	TRBV3-1/TRBV3-2	13	TRBJ2-1	TGTGCCAGCAGCCAATACGGGAGGGCCGAGCAGTTCTTC	CASSQYGRAEQFF
-	-	TRBV18	14	TRBJ2-7	TGTGCCAGCTCACCACCGACAGGAGCCTACGAGCAGTACTTC	CASSPPTGAYEQYF
-	TRBD1	TRBV24-1	14	TRBJ2-7	TGTGCCACTATCCTGGGAGACAGGGGAAACGAGCAGTACTTC	CATILGDRGNEQYF